The entry that follows covers one T cell receptor beta chain sequence. What it recognizes is unknown. The record originates from a study of OX40 agonist ivuxolimab in advanced cancers. Sequencing was performed with immunoSEQ multiplex PCR; in TCRdb, only in-frame clones are kept and a portion is missing. The repertoire holds about 97,000 clones, with roughly nine tenths as singletons. In germline, CDR1 is SEHNR, CDR2 FQNEAQ (reference sequence). The CDR3 consists of 13 residues. The V gene end was trimmed by 4 bases and the J gene end by 4 bases; junction bases not matched to a gene: 3. Study-level findings and limits: Some patients who did not respond also had low normalized T-cell clonal expansion.

The chain has TRBV7-9 and TRBJ1-1; TRBD1 aligns across 7 bases. This clonotype was obtained from an adult with an advanced solid tumor such as melanoma, head and neck, liver or kidney cancer. This specimen consisted of CD4+ or CD8+ T cells sorted from blood, obtained in a trial of the OX40 agonist ivuxolimab. DNA for the CDR3: TGTGCCAGCAGCTCCCCAGGGGGCACTGAAGCTTTCTTT. Translating it yields CASSSPGGTEAFF.